This T cell receptor (beta chain) was profiled in a study of vaccination effects on CD4 cells after COVID-19. Study information: Participants each got two BNT162b2 or mRNA-1273 vaccine doses.

Prior to sequencing, the ViraFEST assay stimulated PBMC with viral peptide pools, which expanded the antigen-specific CD4+ T cells. Culture proceeded for approximately 9 days, and CD4+ T cells were then isolated. The person's infection with SARS-CoV-2, confirmed by PCR, took place between March and December 2020. PBMC were cultured at approximately 2 million per well with 8 to 10 IU/ml IL-2 and 10 ug/ml peptides. The CDR3 sequence is 15 residues long. The germline V gene has CDR1 SEHNR and CDR2 FQNEAQ (reference sequence). V lost 3 bases and J lost 2, with 11 bases in between. Study-wide findings and caveats: The study got few convalescent patients and did not collect any early post-infection timepoints. Marked clonal contraction of infection- and vaccine-induced clones was seen late after vaccination.

As concerns this clone: Its antigen is not identified.

The assay was immunoSEQ multiplex PCR, and TCRdb's table has in-frame clones only and misses some. The sample contains some 35,000 clones, about three quarters of which appear only once. The receptor comes from a human donor who had a prior SARS-CoV-2 infection. The chain has TRBV7-9 and TRBJ2-1; tentative D call: TRBD2 (5 bases). The sample consisted of CD4+ T cells from PBMCs cultured with HCoV-NL63 spike peptides, taken before COVID-19 vaccination. DNA of the CDR3: TGTGCCAGCAGCTTGGACGCTAGCCCCTACAATGAGCAGTTCTTC. Encoded protein: CASSLDASPYNEQFF.